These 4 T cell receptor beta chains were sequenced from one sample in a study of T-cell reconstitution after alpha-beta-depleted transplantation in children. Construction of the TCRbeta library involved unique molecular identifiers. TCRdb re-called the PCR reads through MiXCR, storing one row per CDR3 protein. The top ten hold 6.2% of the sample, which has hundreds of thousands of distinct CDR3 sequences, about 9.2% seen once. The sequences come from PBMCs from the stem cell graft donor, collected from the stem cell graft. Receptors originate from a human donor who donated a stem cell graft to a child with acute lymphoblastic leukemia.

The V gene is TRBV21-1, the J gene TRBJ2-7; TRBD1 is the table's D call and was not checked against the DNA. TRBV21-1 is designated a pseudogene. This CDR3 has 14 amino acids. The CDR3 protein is CASSKRERTYEQYF. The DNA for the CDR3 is TGTGCCAGCAGCAAAAGGGAAAGGACCTACGAGCAGTACTTC.

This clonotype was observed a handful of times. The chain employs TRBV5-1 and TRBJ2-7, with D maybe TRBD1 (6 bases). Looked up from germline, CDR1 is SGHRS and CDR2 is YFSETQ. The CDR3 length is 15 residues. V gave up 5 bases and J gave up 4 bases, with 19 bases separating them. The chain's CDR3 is CASSNAEQGIYEQYF. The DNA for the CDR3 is TGCGCCAGCAGTAACGCGGAACAGGGCATATACGAGCAGTACTTC.

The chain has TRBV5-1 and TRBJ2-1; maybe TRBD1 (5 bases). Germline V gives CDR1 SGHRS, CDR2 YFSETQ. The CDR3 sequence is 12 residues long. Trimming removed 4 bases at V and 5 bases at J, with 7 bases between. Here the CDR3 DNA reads TGCGCCAGCAGCGACAGTCACAATGAGCAGTTCTTC. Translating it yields CASSDSHNEQFF.

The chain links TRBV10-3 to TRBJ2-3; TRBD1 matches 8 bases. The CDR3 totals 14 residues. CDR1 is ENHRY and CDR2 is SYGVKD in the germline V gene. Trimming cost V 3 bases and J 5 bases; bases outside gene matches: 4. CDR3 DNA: TGTGCCATCAGTGATTCAGGGGGCCAAGATACGCAGTATTTT. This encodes CAISDSGGQDTQYF.